The source of this TCR beta chain is a study of cytomegalovirus exposure and HLA in healthy donors. In the PCR, 60 Vbeta and 13 Jbeta primers were used. Only in-frame clones appear in the TCRdb table, and some are missing; sequencing was by immunoSEQ multiplex PCR. Here the sample spans around 80,000 clones, around 68% being singletons. Healthy donors of bone marrow made up the group. Remarks on this clone: Its target is unknown.

V was clipped by 8 bases and J by 9 bases; unmatched bases: 13. The CDR3 spans 15 residues. The germline CDR1 and CDR2 sequences are WSHSY and SAAADI. Study-wide findings and caveats: Reports credit the classifier with highly specific, highly sensitive diagnosis of cytomegalovirus status. V- and J-gene trimming in TCR beta was tied to a missense DCLRE1C variant by an analysis performed later.

The rearrangement links TRBV10-2 to TRBJ2-1, with 10 nucleotides matching TRBD2. Sequencing input: PBMCs. This clonotype was sampled from a man aged 35-49 years in good health and CMV-seropositive. CDR3 sequence (DNA): TGCGCCAGCGTGTCGGGGGGGTTAGCGGGGGGTGAGCAGTTCTTC. It specifies CASVSGGLAGGEQFF.